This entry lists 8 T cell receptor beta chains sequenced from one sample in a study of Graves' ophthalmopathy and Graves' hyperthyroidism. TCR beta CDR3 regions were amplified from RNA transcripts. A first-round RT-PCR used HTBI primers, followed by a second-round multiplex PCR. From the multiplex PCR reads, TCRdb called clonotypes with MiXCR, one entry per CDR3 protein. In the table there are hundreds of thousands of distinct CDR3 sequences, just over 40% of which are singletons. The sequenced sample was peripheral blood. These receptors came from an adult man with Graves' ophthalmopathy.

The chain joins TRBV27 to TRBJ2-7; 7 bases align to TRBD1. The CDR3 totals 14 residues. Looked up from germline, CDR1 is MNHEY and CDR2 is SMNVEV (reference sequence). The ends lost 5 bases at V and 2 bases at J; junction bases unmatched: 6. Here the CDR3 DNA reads TGTGCCAGCAGTCCCTTCGACAGGGCCTACGAGCAGTACTTC. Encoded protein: CASSPFDRAYEQYF.

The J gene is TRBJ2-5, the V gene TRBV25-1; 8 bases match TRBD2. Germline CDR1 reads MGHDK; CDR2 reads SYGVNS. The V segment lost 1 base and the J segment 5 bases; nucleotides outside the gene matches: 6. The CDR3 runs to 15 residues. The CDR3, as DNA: TGTGCCAGCAGTGAATCGGGGGGGCAGGGGGAGACCCAGTACTTC. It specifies CASSESGGQGETQYF.

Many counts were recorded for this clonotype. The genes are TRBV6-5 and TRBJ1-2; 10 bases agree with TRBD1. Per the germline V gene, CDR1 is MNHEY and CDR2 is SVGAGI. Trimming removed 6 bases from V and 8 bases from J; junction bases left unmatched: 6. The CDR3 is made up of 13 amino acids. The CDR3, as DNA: TGTGCCAGCAGGGGACAGGGGAAGGGCGGCTACACCTTC. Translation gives CASRGQGKGGYTF.

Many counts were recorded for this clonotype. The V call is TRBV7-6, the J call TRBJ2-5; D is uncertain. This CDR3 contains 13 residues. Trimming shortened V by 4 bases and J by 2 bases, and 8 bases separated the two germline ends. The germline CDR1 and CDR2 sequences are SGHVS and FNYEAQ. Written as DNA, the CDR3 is TGTGCCAGCAGCTCGACGGTACAAGAGACCCAGTACTTC. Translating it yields CASSSTVQETQYF.

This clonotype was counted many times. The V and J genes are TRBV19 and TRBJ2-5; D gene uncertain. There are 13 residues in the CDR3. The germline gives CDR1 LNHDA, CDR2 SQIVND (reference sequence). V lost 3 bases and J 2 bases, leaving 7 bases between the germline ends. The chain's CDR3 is CASSINSQETQYF. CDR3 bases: TGTGCCAGTAGTATTAACTCACAAGAGACCCAGTACTTC.

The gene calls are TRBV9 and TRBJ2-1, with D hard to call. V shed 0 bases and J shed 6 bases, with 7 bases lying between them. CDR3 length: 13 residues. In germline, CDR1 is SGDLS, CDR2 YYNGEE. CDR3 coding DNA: TGTGCCAGCAGCGTAGGAGAGAGCAATGAGCAGTTCTTC. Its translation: CASSVGESNEQFF.

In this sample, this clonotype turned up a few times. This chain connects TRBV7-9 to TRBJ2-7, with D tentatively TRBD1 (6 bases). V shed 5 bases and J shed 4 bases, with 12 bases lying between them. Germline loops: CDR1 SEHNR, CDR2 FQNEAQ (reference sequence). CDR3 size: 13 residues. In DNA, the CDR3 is TGTGCCAGCAGCCGGAACCAGGGGTACGAGCAGTACTTC. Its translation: CASSRNQGYEQYF.

CDR3 DNA: TGTGCCAGCACCCACGCAGGTGAAGCTTTCTTT. This translates into CASTHAGEAFF. This chain uses TRBV27 with TRBJ1-1; no definite D call. Per the germline V gene, CDR1 is MNHEY and CDR2 is SMNVEV (reference sequence). V was clipped by 7 bases and J by 7 bases, with 10 bases between them. This CDR3 comprises 11 residues.